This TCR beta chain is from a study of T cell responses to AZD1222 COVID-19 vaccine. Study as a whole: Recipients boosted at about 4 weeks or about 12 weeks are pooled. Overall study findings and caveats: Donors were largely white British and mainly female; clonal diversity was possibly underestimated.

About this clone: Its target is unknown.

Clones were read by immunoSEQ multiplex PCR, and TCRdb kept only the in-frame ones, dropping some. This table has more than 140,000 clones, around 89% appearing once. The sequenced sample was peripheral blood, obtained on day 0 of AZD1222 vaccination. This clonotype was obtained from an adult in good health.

The CDR3 is CSGLQGATYEQYF. The DNA of the CDR3 is TGCAGCGGACTACAGGGGGCCACCTACGAGCAGTACTTC. This rearrangement joins TRBV29-1 to TRBJ2-7; 9 bases are shared with TRBD1. There are 13 residues in the CDR3. Germline V gene sequence: CDR1 SQVTM, CDR2 ANQGSEA. V lost 7 bases to trimming and J lost 2 bases; unmatched junction nucleotides: 6.